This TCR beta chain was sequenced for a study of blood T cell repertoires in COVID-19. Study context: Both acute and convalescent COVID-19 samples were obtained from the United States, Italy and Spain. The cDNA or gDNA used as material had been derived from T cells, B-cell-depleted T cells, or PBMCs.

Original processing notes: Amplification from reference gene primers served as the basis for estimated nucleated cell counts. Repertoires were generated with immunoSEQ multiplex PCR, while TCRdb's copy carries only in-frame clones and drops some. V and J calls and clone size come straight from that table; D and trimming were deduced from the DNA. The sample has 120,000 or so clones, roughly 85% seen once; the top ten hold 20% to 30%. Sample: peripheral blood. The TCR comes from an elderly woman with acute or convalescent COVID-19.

CDR3 in amino acids: CASSPEMGNTEAFF. The DNA of the CDR3 is TGTGCCAGCTCACCGGAGATGGGGAACACTGAAGCTTTCTTT. This chain joins TRBV18 and TRBJ1-1; D call uncertain. Germline lookup yields CDR1 KGHSH and CDR2 LQKENI. Trimming cost V 3 bases and J 1 base, with 9 bases left between them. The CDR3 spans 14 residues.